The 26 T cell receptor beta chains reported below all come from one sample, sequenced in a study of T cell responses to AZD1222 COVID-19 vaccine. Measured with immunoSEQ multiplex PCR; TCRdb has only the in-frame clones, and not every one. This table has 150,000 or so clones, about 93% appearing once. The sample consisted of peripheral blood, taken on day 0 of AZD1222 vaccination. All receptors derive from an adult in good health.

The chain combines TRBV18 with TRBJ1-6; 8 positions match TRBD1. The CDR3 is made up of 13 amino acids. Germline trimming cut 3 bases from V and 8 bases from J; bases unmatched to any gene: 0. The germline gives CDR1 KGHSH, CDR2 LQKENI. CDR3 sequence (DNA): TGTGCCAGCTCACCGACAGGGGATTCACCCCTCCACTTT. Its protein is CASSPTGDSPLHF.

The V call is TRBV6-2 or TRBV6-3, the J call TRBJ2-5; D is uncertain. CDR1 and CDR2 from the germline V gene are MNHEY and SVGEGT. The V and J ends lost 5 bases and 0 bases respectively, with 10 bases between them. This CDR3 contains 14 residues. The CDR3 coding sequence is TGTGCCAGCAGTGATGGGGTGTACCAAGAGACCCAGTACTTC. This sequence encodes CASSDGVYQETQYF.

The chain employs TRBV7-8 and TRBJ2-3; 9 bases agree with TRBD2. With 5 bases clipped from V and 2 bases from J, the junction kept 5 bases outside the gene matches. The CDR3 has 15 residues. Looked up from germline, CDR1 is SGHVS and CDR2 is FQNEAQ. CDR3 DNA: TGTGCCAGCAGCCAATTAGCGGGGGACACAGATACGCAGTATTTT. It codes for CASSQLAGDTDTQYF.

The chain has TRBV5-1 and TRBJ2-2, with 9 bases matching TRBD1. With V trimmed by 0 bases and J by 4 bases, 7 bases remained unmatched. The CDR3 length is 17 residues. The V gene's germline CDR1 is SGHRS and CDR2 YFSETQ. The CDR3 is CASSLAGSGQGTGELFF. CDR3 coding DNA: TGCGCCAGCAGCTTGGCCGGGTCGGGACAGGGCACCGGGGAGCTGTTTTTT.

The chain carries TRBV15 and TRBJ1-1; D remains unclear. Trimming took off 3 bases at V and 1 base at J, with 9 bases between the two ends. Germline V gene sequence: CDR1 LNHNV, CDR2 YYDKDF (reference sequence). The CDR3 spans 14 residues. CDR3: CATSSEWRNTEAFF. Written as DNA, the CDR3 is TGTGCCACCAGCAGTGAATGGAGGAACACTGAAGCTTTCTTT. The full variable domain, completed using reference TRBV15 and TRBJ1-1, is DAMVIQNPRYQVTQFGKPVTLSCSQTLNHNVMYWYQQKSSQAPKLLFHYYDKDFNNEADTPDNFQSRRPNTSFCFLDIRSPGLGDTAMYLCATSSEWRNTEAFFGQGTRLTVV.

Worth noting for this clone: With a much larger clone just one base away, this may be a read error. This chain joins TRBV7-8 and TRBJ1-2; no firm D call. Germline CDR1 and CDR2: SGHVS and FQNEAQ. Trimming stripped 1 base from V and 4 bases from J, with 7 bases between. CDR3 length: 13 amino acids. The CDR3 region has the DNA TGTGCCAGCAGCTTAGGGGGAGTCTATGGCTACACCTTC. Protein product: CASSLGGVYGYTF.

CDR3 sequence reads: CASSAQTTNYGYTF. DNA of the CDR3: TGTGCCAGCAGTGCACAGACTACTAACTATGGCTACACCTTC. The chain combines TRBV2 with TRBJ1-2; D is unresolved. Trimming removed 4 bases at V and 0 bases at J, with 9 bases between. The CDR3 extends over 14 amino acids. In germline, CDR1 is SNHLY, CDR2 FYNNEI.

The chain is built from TRBV5-1 and TRBJ2-3; 8 bases match TRBD2. The CDR3 is 15 residues long. J lost 5 bases, V lost 5 bases, and 10 bases had no gene match. The germline V gene encodes CDR1 SGHRS and CDR2 YFSETQ. The CDR3 DNA is TGCGCCAGCAGTGCAAACGGGGGGGCGGAAGATACGCAGTATTTT. As protein: CASSANGGAEDTQYF.

The chain employs TRBV27 and TRBJ1-5; D might be TRBD1 (5 bases). There are 13 residues in the CDR3. V dropped 5 bases and J dropped 7 bases, with 12 bases sitting between them. Germline CDR1 reads MNHEY; CDR2 reads SMNVEV (reference sequence). CDR3 in amino acids: CASSQRREQPQHF. CDR3 nucleotide sequence: TGTGCCAGCAGTCAACGCAGGGAACAGCCCCAGCATTTT.

The gene calls are TRBV19 and TRBJ2-1; D possibly matches TRBD1 or TRBD2 (6 bases each). Trimming shortened V by 3 bases and J by 4 bases, and 13 bases separated the two germline ends. CDR1 is LNHDA, CDR2 SQIVND, per germline (reference sequence). The CDR3 has 15 residues. The chain's CDR3 is CASSIVGGGYNEQFF. In DNA form, the CDR3 reads TGTGCCAGTAGTATCGTCGGAGGGGGGTACAATGAGCAGTTCTTC.

The chain links TRBV2 to TRBJ1-1; 7 bases agree with TRBD1. V gave up 8 bases and J gave up 5 bases; unmatched junction bases: 5. The V gene's germline CDR1 is SNHLY and CDR2 FYNNEI. The CDR3 covers 12 residues. Here the CDR3 reads CASGTGVTEAFF. As DNA, the CDR3 is TGTGCCAGCGGCACAGGGGTAACTGAAGCTTTCTTT.

This rearrangement joins TRBV4-2 to TRBJ2-3, with D unresolved. Per germline, CDR1 LGHNA and CDR2 YNFKEQ. The CDR3 has 14 amino acids. Trimming took off 0 bases at V and 4 bases at J, with 8 bases between the two ends. CDR3: CASSQEIGADTQYF. CDR3 nucleotide sequence: TGTGCCAGCAGCCAAGAAATCGGCGCAGATACGCAGTATTTT.

This clone was seen only once. The chain recombines TRBV30 with TRBJ2-7; TRBD2 aligns across 7 bases. Germline CDR1 reads GTSNPN; CDR2 reads SVGIG (reference sequence). J gave up 2 bases and V 2 bases, and 3 bases lay outside the gene matches. The CDR3 runs to 13 residues. The DNA of the CDR3 is TGTGCCTGGAGTTTGGGGGGGACCTACGAGCAGTACTTC. This sequence encodes CAWSLGGTYEQYF.

The chain has TRBV27 and TRBJ1-5; D is perhaps TRBD1 (5 bases). V was cut by 2 bases and J by 1 base, with 12 bases left in between. This CDR3 is built from 16 residues. The germline V gene has CDR1 MNHEY and CDR2 SMNVEV (reference sequence). For the CDR3, the DNA is TGTGCCAGCAGTTTAGGGGCAGGGTGGAGCAATCAGCCCCAGCATTTT. This encodes CASSLGAGWSNQPQHF.

CDR3: CAWSRGFTTEAFF. The CDR3 DNA is TGTGCCTGGAGTCGAGGGTTTACCACTGAAGCTTTCTTT. The genes are TRBV30 and TRBJ1-1; no reliable D call. This CDR3 spans 13 amino acids. From germline, CDR1 is GTSNPN and CDR2 SVGIG (reference sequence). V was clipped by 2 bases and J by 4 bases, with 11 bases between them.

This clone turned up a few times. The rearrangement joins TRBV19 to TRBJ2-1; D is uncertain. Trimming took 5 bases from V and 6 from J, leaving 17 bases between them. CDR1 and CDR2 (germline): LNHDA, SQIVND (reference sequence). CDR3 size: 15 residues. Here the CDR3 DNA reads TGTGCCAGTAGTCCACCGATTACCTGGGCCAATGAGCAGTTCTTC. Translating gives CASSPPITWANEQFF.

The chain recombines TRBV7-2 with TRBJ2-2; no reliable D call. There are 14 residues in the CDR3. Germline CDR1 is SGHTA and CDR2 is FQGNSA. V lost 7 bases and J 5 bases, leaving 14 bases between the germline ends. The CDR3: CASNSRQQTGELFF. CDR3 bases: TGTGCCAGCAACTCTCGGCAGCAGACCGGGGAGCTGTTTTTT. Complete variable domain (other parts from reference TRBV7-2 and TRBJ2-2): GAGVSQSPSNKVTEKGKDVELRCDPISGHTALYWYRQSLGQGLEFLIYFQGNSAPDKSGLPSDRFSAERTGGSVSTLTIQRTQQEDSAVYLCASNSRQQTGELFFGEGSRLTVL.

The chain employs TRBV19 and TRBJ1-5; the D is unclear. The CDR3 is 14 residues long. V was clipped by 3 bases and J by 4 bases, with 10 bases between them. Germline V lookup: CDR1 LNHDA, CDR2 SQIVND (reference sequence). The CDR3 bases are TGTGCCAGTAGTATCATTACGGGGAATCAGCCCCAGCATTTT. This codes for CASSIITGNQPQHF.

The V gene is TRBV2, the J gene TRBJ2-1, with a tentative D call TRBD2 (6 bases). The V end was cut by 7 bases, the J end by 0 bases, with 10 bases between. The CDR3 loop spans 14 amino acids. The germline CDR1 and CDR2 sequences are SNHLY and FYNNEI. The CDR3 here is CASKAGSSYNEQFF. DNA of the CDR3: TGTGCCAGCAAGGCGGGAAGCTCCTACAATGAGCAGTTCTTC.

V and J are TRBV9 and TRBJ2-6; no clear D gene. Trimming cost V 3 bases and J 0 bases, with 7 bases left between them. The CDR3 is 15 amino acids. Germline CDR1 and CDR2: SGDLS and YYNGEE. This chain's CDR3 is CASSAHSSGANVLTF. The CDR3 DNA follows: TGTGCCAGCAGCGCCCATTCCTCTGGGGCCAACGTCCTGACTTTC.

The rearrangement joins TRBV19 to TRBJ2-7, with D hard to call. Germline V CDR1 and CDR2: LNHDA, SQIVND (reference sequence). The CDR3 contains 11 residues. V gave up 10 bases and J gave up 4 bases, with 11 bases separating them. CDR3 amino acids: CATRAEYEQYF. CDR3 coding DNA: TGTGCCACCCGGGCGGAATACGAGCAGTACTTC.

V usage is TRBV5-4 and J usage is TRBJ1-2, with D possibly being TRBD1 (5 bases). Germline V gene lookup returns CDR1 SGHNT and CDR2 YYREEE (reference sequence). This CDR3 is 15 amino acids long. The V gene lost 5 bases and the J gene lost 1 base, with 15 bases spanning the gap. This CDR3 is CASSSAGGDNYGYTF. DNA of the CDR3: TGTGCCAGCAGTTCGGCGGGGGGGGATAACTATGGCTACACCTTC.

The chain joins TRBV10-2 to TRBJ2-7; 8 bases are a match to TRBD1. Unmatched junction bases numbered 12, after V lost 4 bases and J lost 1 base. This CDR3 contains 17 residues. CDR1 and CDR2 from the germline V gene are WSHSY and SAAADI. CDR3 sequence (DNA): TGCGCCAGCAGTGGGGGGAGGCAGGGGGCTTTATCCTACGAGCAGTACTTC. Protein product: CASSGGRQGALSYEQYF.

The chain couples TRBV6-5 to TRBJ1-1; the D is unclear. The length of the CDR3 is 14 residues. Between the trimmed V and J ends, which lost 5 bases and 0 bases, there was a span of 10 bases. The germline V gene encodes CDR1 MNHEY and CDR2 SVGAGI. CDR3 nucleotide sequence: TGTGCCAGCAGTCAACATACCATGAACACTGAAGCTTTCTTT. Encoded protein: CASSQHTMNTEAFF.

The V and J genes are TRBV19 and TRBJ1-2, with a possible D match to TRBD1 (5 bases). This CDR3 has 15 amino acids. Trimming took 3 bases from V and 9 from J, leaving 20 bases between them. Germline V gives CDR1 LNHDA, CDR2 SQIVND (reference sequence). CDR3 coding DNA: TGTGCCAGTAGTATCAGGGACCTCGAACCTATGAGCTACACCTTC. Its translation: CASSIRDLEPMSYTF.

The chain links TRBV18 to TRBJ2-7, with 7 bases that match TRBD1. CDR1 is KGHSH, CDR2 LQKENI, per germline. V lost 4 bases, J lost 2 bases, and 2 bases stayed unmatched. The length of the CDR3 is 13 residues. The CDR3 sequence: CASSQGQTYEQYF. The CDR3 nucleotides read TGTGCCAGCTCACAGGGACAGACCTACGAGCAGTACTTC.